The 9 T cell receptor beta chains below all came from one sample that was sequenced in a study of a mutant IDH1 vaccine in newly diagnosed glioma. Time point of the sample: baseline, week 1 (first vaccination visit). Treatment denoted: pre-vaccination baseline after standard-of-care therapy. The table came from immunoSEQ multiplex PCR; TCRdb's copy has only in-frame clones and leaves some out. This sample yields tens of thousands of clones, of which 75% to 90% are seen a single time; about 4.9% belongs to the top ten. The input for sequencing was PBMCs, taken from a glioma patient treated with radiotherapy, temozolomide or both. Every receptor here comes from a woman aged 40 to 50 with glioma.

The chain links TRBV5-1 to TRBJ2-2, with D uncertain. V lost 9 bases and J 0 bases, leaving 15 bases between the germline ends. Germline V gives CDR1 SGHRS, CDR2 YFSETQ. This CDR3 contains 15 residues. The CDR3 region is CATSKVAANTGELFF. CDR3 DNA: TGCGCCACCTCAAAGGTGGCCGCGAACACCGGGGAGCTGTTTTTT.

This rearrangement joins TRBV7-2 to TRBJ2-7; 7 bases line up with TRBD2. The CDR3 is 15 amino acids. The trim removed 1 base at V and 2 bases at J, leaving 5 bases unmatched. Germline CDR1 reads SGHTA; CDR2 reads FQGNSA. The CDR3 DNA reads TGTGCCAGCAGCTTAGAGTCAGCGGGGCCCTACGAGCAGTACTTC. Translating gives CASSLESAGPYEQYF.

V and J are TRBV6-1 and TRBJ2-5; no definite D call. V was pared by 3 bases and J by 4 bases, with 6 bases between. Per the germline V gene, CDR1 is MNHNS and CDR2 is SASEGT. The CDR3 loop spans 12 amino acids. The CDR3 protein is CASSEDGETQYF. In nucleotides, the CDR3 is TGTGCCAGCAGTGAGGACGGAGAGACCCAGTACTTC.

This chain connects TRBV19 to TRBJ2-3; 8 bases are a match to TRBD1. J gave up 2 bases and V 5 bases, and 6 bases lay outside the gene matches. CDR1 LNHDA and CDR2 SQIVND come from the germline V gene (reference sequence). The CDR3 contains 15 residues. The DNA of the CDR3 is TGTGCCAGTAGTCCCCGACAGGGGTCCACAGATACGCAGTATTTT. Translating it yields CASSPRQGSTDTQYF.

This clone has just one count. The rearrangement joins TRBV14 to TRBJ2-7, with D possibly matching TRBD1 (6 bases). Per the germline V gene, CDR1 is SGHDN and CDR2 is FVKESK. The CDR3 loop spans 14 amino acids. V was shortened by 1 base and J by 7 bases, with 14 bases between the two germline ends. The CDR3 region is CASSQAGHAREQYF. CDR3 sequence (DNA): TGTGCCAGCAGCCAAGCGGGACATGCTCGAGAGCAGTACTTC.

V and J are TRBV2 and TRBJ1-1; 8 bases fit TRBD1. The germline V gene has CDR1 SNHLY and CDR2 FYNNEI. V lost 2 bases and J lost 3; bases outside the gene matches: 8. The CDR3 has 16 amino acids. The CDR3 bases are TGTGCCAGCAGTGAATGGGGACAGGCGGCGGACACTGAAGCTTTCTTT. Its protein product is CASSEWGQAADTEAFF.

This sequence joins TRBV4-1 and TRBJ2-7, with D unclear. Trimming left V 1 base short and J 0 bases short, with 7 bases between. Germline lookup yields CDR1 MGHRA and CDR2 YSYEKL. The CDR3 length is 14 residues. The CDR3 nucleotides are TGCGCCAGCAGCCAAGTTTTTCTCTCCTACGAGCAGTACTTC. Translated, it gives CASSQVFLSYEQYF.

The V call is TRBV30, the J call TRBJ1-4, with no clear D. This CDR3 contains 14 residues. The germline CDR1 and CDR2 sequences are GTSNPN and SVGIG (reference sequence). The germline V and J ends were trimmed by 4 bases and 3 bases, with 12 bases remaining between them. The CDR3 protein is CAWNEGMANEKLFF. CDR3 DNA: TGTGCCTGGAATGAAGGGATGGCTAATGAAAAACTGTTTTTT.

The gene calls are TRBV29-1 and TRBJ2-2, with TRBD2 matching over 10 bases. Germline trimming cut 0 bases from V and 6 bases from J; bases unmatched to any gene: 4. CDR3 length: 15 residues. From germline, CDR1 is SQVTM and CDR2 ANQGSEA. CDR3: CSVEELAGAAGELFF. In DNA, the CDR3 is TGCAGCGTTGAAGAGCTAGCGGGAGCGGCCGGGGAGCTGTTTTTT.